This T cell receptor (beta chain) is from a study of beta chain features in type 1 diabetes. Study findings and constraints: VDJ junctions sequenced from type 1 diabetes patients showed fewer insertions and more deletions.

The germline gives CDR1 SNHLY, CDR2 FYNNEI. This CDR3 spans 14 amino acids. This clone occurred a few times. Its antigen is not identified. A read error may produce the germline difference seen at one junction end. Every bit of the isolated RNA underwent reverse transcription, so sequencing read expressed TCRB transcripts. Data came from immunoSEQ multiplex PCR; TCRdb stores just in-frame clones and leaves some out. The repertoire consists of around 190,000 clones, with about 13% occurring once and the leading ten covering 0.62%. The source of this sequence is a woman under 30 in good health. The sequenced sample consisted of central memory CD4+ T cells from blood. The V call is TRBV2, the J call TRBJ2-3; D unclear. DNA for the CDR3: TGTGCCAGCAGGGAAGTCGAGGCCACAGATACGCAGTATTTT. It specifies CASREVEATDTQYF.